This record concerns one T cell receptor (beta chain) sequence. The antigen is undetermined. The data were obtained in a study of blood T cells in healthy people across ages. The CDR3 extends over 13 amino acids. From germline, CDR1 is SGHTA and CDR2 FQGNSA. V was trimmed by 1 base and J by 4 bases, leaving 6 bases between them. Study-wide points: Unsorted PBMC input precluded a conclusive naive versus antigen-experienced comparison. TCR beta diversity per million T cells fell roughly linearly with age.

Combining a sample-barcoded 5' primer with a J-beta primer mix, a second PCR ran for roughly 7 to 12 cycles. TCRdb redid the calling of the 5' RACE reads with MiXCR, one entry per CDR3 protein. This table holds about 570,000 distinct CDR3 sequences, approximately 30% found once. The V call is TRBV7-2, the J call TRBJ2-3; D may be TRBD2 (6 bases). The receptor was isolated from a woman in her sixties or seventies in good health. Sequenced sample: blood. The CDR3, as DNA: TGTGCCAGCAGCTTAGTAGCGGCAGATACGCAGTATTTT. This gives the protein CASSLVAADTQYF.